The 12 T cell receptor beta chains reported below all come from one sample, sequenced in a study of shared clonotypes between healthy human individuals (dated by TCRdb to about 2020). The library was produced with the immunoSEQ multiplex PCR assay. TCRdb holds this immuneACCESS table with in-frame rearrangements only. Some clones are missing; in checked studies, unresolved V genes explain under half, and the rest has no known cause. Recorded for this sample are hundreds of thousands of clones; about 95% of them occurred a single time. The ten largest clonotypes hold roughly 0.1% of the sample. CD8 naive samples were obtained by positive selection for CCR7 among CD45RO-negative cells, yielding a CD45RA+CCR7+ population from which TemRA cells were excluded. The sequencing input was naive CD8+ T cells sorted from blood. Explained via the paper, the cell subset or site label denotes: CD45RA+CCR7+. These receptors all come from a woman aged 25-40 years in good health.

The chain joins TRBV19 to TRBJ1-1, with D perhaps TRBD1 (6 bases). Germline V gene lookup returns CDR1 LNHDA and CDR2 SQIVND (reference sequence). The CDR3 runs to 15 residues. Between the trimmed V and J ends, which lost 2 bases and 1 base, there was a span of 11 bases. The CDR3 here is CASSIWDNPNTEAFF. Written as DNA, the CDR3 is TGTGCCAGTAGTATATGGGACAACCCGAACACTGAAGCTTTCTTT.

The chain joins TRBV27 to TRBJ1-2; TRBD1 agrees at 8 bases. The length of the CDR3 is 14 residues. CDR1 is MNHEY and CDR2 is SMNVEV in the germline V gene (reference sequence). V was pared by 2 bases and J by 6 bases, with 5 bases of the junction left unmatched. This chain's CDR3 is CASSLLTGANGYTF. CDR3 nucleotide sequence: TGTGCCAGCAGTTTACTGACAGGGGCCAATGGCTACACCTTC.

The rearrangement links TRBV6-4 to TRBJ2-7, with D maybe TRBD2 (5 bases). Looked up from germline, CDR1 is MRHNA and CDR2 is SNTAGT. The CDR3 runs 15 residues. The V end was cut by 6 bases, the J end by 0 bases, with 15 bases between. CDR3: CASRHASSISYEQYF. In nucleotides, the CDR3 is TGTGCCAGCAGGCATGCTAGCTCCATCTCCTACGAGCAGTACTTC.

This rearrangement joins TRBV2 to TRBJ2-1; D remains unclear. The CDR3 sequence is 12 residues long. Germline V CDR1 and CDR2: SNHLY, FYNNEI. Deletions cut 4 bases from V and 9 bases from J, with 10 bases between. In DNA form, the CDR3 reads TGTGCCAGCAGTGTTTCGGGCATTGAGCAGTTCTTC. It translates to CASSVSGIEQFF.

In the case of this clone: Within the sample, other DNA sequences also encode this same CDR3. The chain uses TRBV5-4 and TRBJ2-1; D remains ambiguous. Germline V gives CDR1 SGHNT, CDR2 YYREEE (reference sequence). The CDR3 covers 11 residues. The V and J ends lost 4 bases and 5 bases respectively, with 4 bases between them. DNA of the CDR3: TGTGCCAGCAGCGAGGACAATGAGCAGTTCTTC. Translation: CASSEDNEQFF.

The J gene is TRBJ2-7, the V gene TRBV19, with 9 nucleotides matching TRBD1. Looked up from germline, CDR1 is LNHDA and CDR2 is SQIVND (reference sequence). The CDR3 covers 15 residues. V was pared by 5 bases and J by 5 bases, with 10 bases of the junction left unmatched. The DNA for the CDR3 is TGTGCCAGTAGTTCCGCCGGGACAGGGTATAACGAGCAGTACTTC. It codes for CASSSAGTGYNEQYF.

The rearrangement links TRBV7-9 to TRBJ1-1, with TRBD1 matching 9 bases. V lost 1 base, J lost 4 bases, and 16 bases stayed unmatched. This CDR3 is built from 19 residues. Germline CDR1 reads SEHNR; CDR2 reads FQNEAQ (reference sequence). As DNA, the CDR3 is TGTGCCAGCAGCTTAGGTCAAAACAGGGGGCGCTTAATGGGCACTGAAGCTTTCTTT. Protein sequence: CASSLGQNRGRLMGTEAFF.

This chain joins TRBV7-9 and TRBJ2-2; 7 bases align to TRBD2. Looked up from germline, CDR1 is SEHNR and CDR2 is FQNEAQ (reference sequence). With V trimmed by 4 bases and J by 4 bases, 15 bases remained unmatched. This CDR3 comprises 18 residues. CDR3 bases: TGTGCCAGCAGCTCCAGTATCGCGGGAGTCAAGATCACCGGGGAGCTGTTTTTT. It specifies CASSSSIAGVKITGELFF.

V and J are TRBV7-3 and TRBJ2-3, with 7 bases aligning to TRBD1. Germline V gene sequence: CDR1 SGHTA, CDR2 FQGTGA. This CDR3 comprises 13 residues. The ends lost 6 bases at V and 0 bases at J; junction bases unmatched: 0. CDR3 DNA sequence: TGTGCCAGCAGGGACAGGAGCACAGATACGCAGTATTTT. It is translated as CASRDRSTDTQYF.

The rearrangement links TRBV28 to TRBJ2-1; possible D gene TRBD2, 5 bases. From germline, CDR1 is MDHEN and CDR2 SYDVKM. The CDR3 sequence is 13 residues long. Deletions cut 3 bases from V and 4 bases from J, with 7 bases between. The CDR3 DNA follows: TGTGCCAGCAGTTTTGAGGGTTACAATGAGCAGTTCTTC. Translated, it gives CASSFEGYNEQFF.

The rearrangement joins TRBV6-7 to TRBJ1-5, with D unresolved. TRBV6-7 is treated as an ORF (open reading frame) with a function not yet certain. This CDR3 is built from 16 residues. V shed 8 bases and J shed 3 bases, with 20 bases lying between them. The CDR3 region is CASAISGMIHNQPQHF. CDR3 bases: TGTGCCAGCGCCATTTCCGGGATGATACACAATCAGCCCCAGCATTTT.

The chain joins TRBV10-2 to TRBJ2-3; 9 bases match TRBD2. Germline lookup yields CDR1 WSHSY and CDR2 SAAADI. Losses at the gene ends were 0 bases for V and 4 bases for J; bases not matched to a gene: 8. This CDR3 comprises 17 residues. The CDR3 nucleotides read TGCGCCAGCAGTGAGTCGAGTCCGGGACTAGCCCCAGATACGCAGTATTTT. Protein sequence: CASSESSPGLAPDTQYF.